Given below is one T cell receptor beta chain in context. The sample has other DNA sequences that encode this CDR3 too. V dropped 5 bases and J dropped 1 base, with 11 bases sitting between them. This CDR3 is 14 amino acids long. Germline V gene sequence: CDR1 MNHEY, CDR2 SVGAGI. These data originate in a study of blood T cell repertoires in COVID-19. Sequencing was performed with immunoSEQ multiplex PCR; in TCRdb, only in-frame clones are kept and a portion is missing. The table records about 80,000 clones, around 91% of them present only once. The chain couples TRBV6-5 to TRBJ1-1; perhaps TRBD1 as D (5 bases). This clonotype was sampled from a woman aged 80 or over with active or convalescent COVID-19. Sequences were obtained from peripheral blood. CDR3 in DNA: TGTGCCAGCAGTCGCGACAGACGGAACACTGAAGCTTTCTTT. It encodes CASSRDRRNTEAFF.